The source of this T cell receptor beta chain is a study of T cells in Graves' hyperthyroidism and ophthalmopathy. The study's findings and limits: Using 13 V-J features, a model discriminated ophthalmopathy from stable hyperthyroidism. Most expanded thyroid clonotypes above 0.001 recurred in blood. The model made its ophthalmopathy prediction, and onset followed a median around 6.9 months later.

Investigators excluded patients with uncontrolled infection, other autoimmune disease, pregnancy or lactation. Worth noting for this clonotype: The antigen remains unidentified.

From RNA transcripts, TCR beta CDR3 regions were amplified. With the HTBI primer set, the TCR CDR3 went through a first round of RT-PCR. TCRdb fed the multiplex PCR reads into MiXCR, producing one record per CDR3 protein. Of fewer than 550,000 distinct CDR3 sequences listed, approximately 14% are singletons. The V gene lost 4 bases and the J gene lost 5 bases, with 20 bases spanning the gap. The CDR3 has 17 residues. Looked up from germline, CDR1 is LGHDT and CDR2 is YNNKEL (reference sequence). This TCR came from a woman under 30 with Graves' hyperthyroidism. Source material: blood. This chain links TRBV3-1 with TRBJ1-4; D gene unclear. In DNA, the CDR3 is TGTGCCAGCAGCCGGATGTCCCGGAACCCCCTAAATGAAAAACTGTTTTTT. This translates into CASSRMSRNPLNEKLFF.